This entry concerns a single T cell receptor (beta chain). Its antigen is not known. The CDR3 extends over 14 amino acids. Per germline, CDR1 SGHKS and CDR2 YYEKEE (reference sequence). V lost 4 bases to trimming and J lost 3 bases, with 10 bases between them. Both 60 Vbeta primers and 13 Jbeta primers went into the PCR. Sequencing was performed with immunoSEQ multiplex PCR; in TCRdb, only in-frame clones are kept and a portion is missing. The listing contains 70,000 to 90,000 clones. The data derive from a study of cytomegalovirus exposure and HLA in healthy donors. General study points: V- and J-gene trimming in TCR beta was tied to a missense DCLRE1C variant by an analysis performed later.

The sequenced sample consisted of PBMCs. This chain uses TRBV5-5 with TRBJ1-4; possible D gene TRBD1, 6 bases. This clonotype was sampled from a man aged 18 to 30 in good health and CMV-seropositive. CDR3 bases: TGTGCCAGCAGCCAACAGGGACCTAATGAAAAACTGTTTTTT. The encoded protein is CASSQQGPNEKLFF.